These T cell receptor beta chains were read from a single sample in a study of tumor-infiltrating lymphocytes in primary liver carcinoma. TCRdb analysed the multiplex PCR reads with MiXCR anew, one entry per CDR3 protein. The table lists nearly 200,000 distinct CDR3 sequences, roughly two thirds of them singletons. The material sequenced was peripheral blood. These receptors originate from an older woman with primary liver carcinoma and hepatitis B virus infection. Each CDR3 is given with its conserved first and last residue. D genes are given only for firm matches. A row's size may be missing; if present it is once, few, many or a size class.

TRBV5-1,TRBJ2-2,few,TRBD1,CASSPIGTGGGTGELFF,TGCGCCAGCAGCCCCATTGGGACAGGGGGAGGCACCGGGGAGCTGTTTTTT
TRBV6-1,TRBJ2-1,NA,TRBD2,CASRNIGAGGDNEQFF,TGTGCCAGTAGGAACATAGGGGCGGGAGGTGACAATGAGCAGTTCTTC
TRBV11-2,TRBJ1-6,NA,NA,CASSSHPEYLNSPLHF,TGTGCCAGCAGCTCTCATCCTGAATACTTGAATTCACCCCTCCACTTT
TRBV7-8,TRBJ2-7,NA,NA,CAISLLTWDVWRKQYF,TGTGCCATCAGCTTATTAACGTGGGACGTTTGGCGCAAGCAGTACTTC
TRBV4-1,TRBJ2-3,many,NA,CASSQLGGRTDTQYF,TGCGCCAGCAGCCAATTGGGGGGACGGACAGATACGCAGTATTTT
TRBV9,TRBJ1-2,NA,NA,CASSPGVVANYGYTF,TGTGCCAGCAGCCCAGGAGTGGTCGCTAACTATGGCTACACCTTC
TRBV7-9,TRBJ2-1,few,NA,CASSPRDTFF,TGTGCCAGCAGCCCGAGAGATACGTTCTTC
TRBV10-3,TRBJ2-3,NA,TRBD2,CAISEGAGALDTQYF,TGTGCCATCAGTGAGGGAGCGGGAGCCCTAGATACGCAGTACTTT
TRBV11-2,TRBJ2-7,NA,TRBD2,CARSLDKGLVPEQYF,TGTGCCAGAAGTTTAGATAAGGGACTAGTTCCCGAGCAGTACTTC
TRBV4-1,TRBJ2-5,NA,NA,CAGSRTGLSMETQYF,TGCGCCGGCAGCCGGACGGGACTTTCAATGGAGACCCAGTACTTC
TRBV6-1,TRBJ2-3,many,NA,CASSVADLGDTQYF,TGTGCCAGCAGTGTCGCCGACCTTGGGGATACGCAGTATTTT
TRBV6-1,TRBJ1-1,once,NA,CASSALVQKNTDAFF,TGTGCCAGCAGTGCGCTTGTACAGAAGAACACTGATGCTTTCTTT
TRBV4-1,TRBJ2-1,few,TRBD2,CASSQRTSGISGVYNEQFF,TGCGCCAGCAGCCAGAGGACTAGCGGAATTTCTGGGGTTTACAATGAGCAGTTCTTC
TRBV4-2,TRBJ2-5,many,NA,CASSQPGGGETQYF,TGTGCCAGCAGCCAACCCGGAGGGGGAGAGACCCAGTACTTC
TRBV12-3/TRBV12-4,TRBJ1-2,many,TRBD1,CASSGDSSLWGYTF,TGTGCCAGCAGTGGGGACAGTAGTCTATGGGGCTACACCTTC
TRBV11-2,TRBJ1-2,NA,NA,CTSSPGTYGYTF,TGTACCAGCAGTCCGGGGACGTATGGCTACACCTTC
TRBV6-5,TRBJ2-1,few,TRBD1,CASSYGGTGSYNEQFF,TGTGCCAGCAGTTACGGCGGGACAGGGTCCTACAATGAGCAGTTCTTC
TRBV5-1,TRBJ2-5,NA,NA,CASSLDMAGKGQETQYF,TGCGCCAGCAGTTTGGATATGGCGGGCAAGGGCCAAGAGACCCAGTACTTC
TRBV5-4,TRBJ2-3,NA,NA,CSSSLEASPPDTLYF,TGTTCCAGCAGCTTGGAGGCTAGCCCCCCAGATACGCTGTATTTT